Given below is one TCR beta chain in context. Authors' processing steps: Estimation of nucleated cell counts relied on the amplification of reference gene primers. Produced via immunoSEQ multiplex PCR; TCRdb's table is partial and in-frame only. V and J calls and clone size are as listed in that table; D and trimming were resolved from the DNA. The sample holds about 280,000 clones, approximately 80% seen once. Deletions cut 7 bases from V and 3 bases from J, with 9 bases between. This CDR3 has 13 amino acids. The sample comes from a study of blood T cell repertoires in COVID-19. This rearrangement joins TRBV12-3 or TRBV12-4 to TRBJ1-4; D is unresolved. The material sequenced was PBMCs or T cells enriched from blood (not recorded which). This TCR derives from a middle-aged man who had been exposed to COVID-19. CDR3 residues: CASTLLANEKLFF. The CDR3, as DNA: TGTGCCAGCACCCTATTGGCTAATGAAAAACTGTTTTTT.